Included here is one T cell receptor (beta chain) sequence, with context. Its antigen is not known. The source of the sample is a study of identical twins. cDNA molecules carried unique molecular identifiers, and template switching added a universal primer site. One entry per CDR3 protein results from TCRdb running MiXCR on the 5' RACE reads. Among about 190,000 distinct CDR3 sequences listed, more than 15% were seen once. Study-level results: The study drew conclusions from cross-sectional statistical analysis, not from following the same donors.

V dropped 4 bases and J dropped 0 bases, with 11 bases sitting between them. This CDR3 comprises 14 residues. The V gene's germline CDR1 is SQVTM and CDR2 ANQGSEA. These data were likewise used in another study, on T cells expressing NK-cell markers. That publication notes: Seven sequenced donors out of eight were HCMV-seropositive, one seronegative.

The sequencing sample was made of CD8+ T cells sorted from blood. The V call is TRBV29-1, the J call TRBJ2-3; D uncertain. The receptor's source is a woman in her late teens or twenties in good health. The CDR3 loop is CSVVGSRSTDTQYF. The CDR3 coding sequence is TGCAGCGTTGTGGGGTCACGGAGCACAGATACGCAGTATTTT.